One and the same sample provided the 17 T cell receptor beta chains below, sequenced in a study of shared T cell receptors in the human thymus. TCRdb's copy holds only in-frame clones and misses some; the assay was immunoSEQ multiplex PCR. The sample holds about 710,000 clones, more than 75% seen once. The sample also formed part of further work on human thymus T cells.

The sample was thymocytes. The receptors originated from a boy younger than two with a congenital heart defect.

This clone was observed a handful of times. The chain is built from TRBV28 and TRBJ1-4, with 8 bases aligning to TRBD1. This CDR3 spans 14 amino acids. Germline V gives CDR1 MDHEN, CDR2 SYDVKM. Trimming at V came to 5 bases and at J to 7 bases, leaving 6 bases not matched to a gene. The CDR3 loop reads CASSMRTGSEKLFF. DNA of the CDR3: TGTGCCAGCAGTATGAGGACAGGGAGTGAAAAACTGTTTTTT.

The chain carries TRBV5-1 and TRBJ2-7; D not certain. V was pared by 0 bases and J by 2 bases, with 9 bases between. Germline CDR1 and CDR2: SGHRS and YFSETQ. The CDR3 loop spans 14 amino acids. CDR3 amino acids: CASSLAQNPYEQYF. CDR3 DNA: TGCGCCAGCAGCTTGGCGCAGAACCCCTACGAGCAGTACTTC.

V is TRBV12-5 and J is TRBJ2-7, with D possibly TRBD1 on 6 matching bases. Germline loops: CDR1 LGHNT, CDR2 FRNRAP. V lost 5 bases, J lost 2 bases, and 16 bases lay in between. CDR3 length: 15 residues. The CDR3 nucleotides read TGTGCTAGTGGTGGAACACTTGACAGGCCCTACGAGCAGTACTTC. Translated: CASGGTLDRPYEQYF.

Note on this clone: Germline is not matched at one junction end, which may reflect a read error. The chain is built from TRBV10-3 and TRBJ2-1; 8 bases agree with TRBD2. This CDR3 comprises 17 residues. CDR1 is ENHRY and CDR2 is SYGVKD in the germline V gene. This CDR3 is CATSAGGAGDHYNEQFF. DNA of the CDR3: TGTGCCACCAGTGCGGGGGGAGCGGGAGACCACTACAATGAGCAGTTCTTC.

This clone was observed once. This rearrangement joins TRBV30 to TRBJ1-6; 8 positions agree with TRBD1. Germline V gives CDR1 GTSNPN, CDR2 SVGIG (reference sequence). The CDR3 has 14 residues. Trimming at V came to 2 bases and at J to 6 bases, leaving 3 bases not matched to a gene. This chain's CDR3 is CAWSSGQGNSPLHF. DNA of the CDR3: TGTGCCTGGAGTTCAGGACAGGGTAATTCACCCCTCCACTTT. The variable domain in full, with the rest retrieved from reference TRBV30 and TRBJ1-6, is SQTIHQWPATLVQPVGSPLSLECTVEGTSNPNLYWYRQAAGRGLQLLFYSVGIGQISSEVPQNLSASRPQDRQFILSSKKLLLSDSGFYLCAWSSGQGNSPLHFGNGTRLTVT.

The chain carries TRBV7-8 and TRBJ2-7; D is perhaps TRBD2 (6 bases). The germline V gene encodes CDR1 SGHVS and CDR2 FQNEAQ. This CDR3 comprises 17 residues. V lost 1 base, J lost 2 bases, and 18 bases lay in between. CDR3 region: CASSLVELGLRTYEQYF. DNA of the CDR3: TGTGCCAGCAGCTTAGTTGAGTTGGGACTGAGAACCTACGAGCAGTACTTC.

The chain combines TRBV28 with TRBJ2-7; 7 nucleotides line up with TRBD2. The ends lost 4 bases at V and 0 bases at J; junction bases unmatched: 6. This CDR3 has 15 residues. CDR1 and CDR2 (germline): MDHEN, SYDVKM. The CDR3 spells CASSYSGPSSYEQYF. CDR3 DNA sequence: TGTGCCAGCAGTTATAGCGGGCCGAGCTCCTACGAGCAGTACTTC.

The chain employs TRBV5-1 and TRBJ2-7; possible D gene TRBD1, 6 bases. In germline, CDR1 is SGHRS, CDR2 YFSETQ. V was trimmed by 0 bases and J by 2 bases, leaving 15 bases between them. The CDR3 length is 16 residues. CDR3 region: CASSLARGTRTYEQYF. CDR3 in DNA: TGCGCCAGCAGCTTGGCGAGGGGGACAAGGACCTACGAGCAGTACTTC.

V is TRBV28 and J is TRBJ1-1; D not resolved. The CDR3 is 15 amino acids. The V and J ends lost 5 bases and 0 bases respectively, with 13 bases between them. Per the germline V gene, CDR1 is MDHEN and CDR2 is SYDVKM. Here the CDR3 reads CASSIAQHMNTEAFF. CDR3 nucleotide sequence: TGTGCCAGCAGTATTGCTCAACACATGAACACTGAAGCTTTCTTT.

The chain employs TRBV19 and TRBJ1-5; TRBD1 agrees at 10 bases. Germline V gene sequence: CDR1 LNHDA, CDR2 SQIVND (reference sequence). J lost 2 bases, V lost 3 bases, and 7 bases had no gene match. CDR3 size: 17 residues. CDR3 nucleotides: TGTGCCAGTAGTATTCCGGGGGGGACAGGGGGCAATCAGCCCCAGCATTTT. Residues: CASSIPGGTGGNQPQHF.

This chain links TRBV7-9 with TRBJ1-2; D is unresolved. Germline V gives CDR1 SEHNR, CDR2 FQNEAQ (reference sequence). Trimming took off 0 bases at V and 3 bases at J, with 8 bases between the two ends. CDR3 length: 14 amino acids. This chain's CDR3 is CASSLATGDYGYTF. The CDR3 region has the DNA TGTGCCAGCAGCTTAGCTACCGGGGACTATGGCTACACCTTC.

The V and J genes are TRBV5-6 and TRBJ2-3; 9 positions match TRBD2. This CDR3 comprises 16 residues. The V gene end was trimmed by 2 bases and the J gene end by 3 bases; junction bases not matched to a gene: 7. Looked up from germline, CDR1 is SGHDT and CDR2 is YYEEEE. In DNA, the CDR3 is TGTGCCAGCAGCTTTGGGGCTAGCGGGGTAACAGATACGCAGTATTTT. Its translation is CASSFGASGVTDTQYF.

CDR3 protein: CASSLTGQLHKLFF. The CDR3 nucleotides are TGTGCCAGCAGCTTAACCGGACAGCTACACAAACTGTTTTTT. The rearrangement links TRBV11-2 to TRBJ1-4, with D perhaps matching TRBD1 (6 bases). The CDR3 spans 14 residues. V was shortened by 2 bases and J by 11 bases, with 15 bases between the two germline ends. Germline values: CDR1 SGHAT, CDR2 FQNNGV.

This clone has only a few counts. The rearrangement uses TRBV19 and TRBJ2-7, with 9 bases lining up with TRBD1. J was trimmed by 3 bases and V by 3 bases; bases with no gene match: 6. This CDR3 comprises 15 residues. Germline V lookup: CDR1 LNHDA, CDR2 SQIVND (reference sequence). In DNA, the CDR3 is TGTGCCAGTAGTATTGGGGACAGGGACTACTACGAGCAGTACTTC. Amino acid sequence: CASSIGDRDYYEQYF.

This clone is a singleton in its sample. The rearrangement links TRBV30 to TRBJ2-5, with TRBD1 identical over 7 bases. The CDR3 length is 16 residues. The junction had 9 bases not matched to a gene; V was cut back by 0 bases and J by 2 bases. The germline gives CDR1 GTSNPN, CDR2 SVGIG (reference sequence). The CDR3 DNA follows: TGTGCCTGGAGTGTGTCACAGGGGTGGGAACAAGAGACCCAGTACTTC. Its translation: CAWSVSQGWEQETQYF.

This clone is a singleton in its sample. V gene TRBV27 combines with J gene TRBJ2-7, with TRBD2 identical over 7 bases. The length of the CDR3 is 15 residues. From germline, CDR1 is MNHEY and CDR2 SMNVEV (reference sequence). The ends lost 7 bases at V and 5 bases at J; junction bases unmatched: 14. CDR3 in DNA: TGTGCCAGCACCTCTAAGGGAGGGGATCCTCACGAGCAGTACTTC. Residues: CASTSKGGDPHEQYF.

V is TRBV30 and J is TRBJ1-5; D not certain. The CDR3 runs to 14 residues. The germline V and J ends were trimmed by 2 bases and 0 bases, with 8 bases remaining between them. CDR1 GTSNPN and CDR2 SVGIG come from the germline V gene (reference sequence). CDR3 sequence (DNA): TGTGCCTGGAGTTTAACAGATAGCAATCAGCCCCAGCATTTT. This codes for CAWSLTDSNQPQHF.